The 20 T cell receptor beta chains below were found in one sample sequenced in a study of identical twins. TCRdb recomputed calls from the 5' RACE reads with MiXCR, one row per CDR3 protein. The sample yields about 660,000 distinct CDR3 sequences, roughly 8% seen once. The sample was also linked to a second study, of yellow fever vaccine responses in identical twins.

The sample was PBMCs. The receptors come from a woman aged 18 to 35 in good health.

CDR3: CASSDASGLAKNIQYF. The DNA of the CDR3 is TGCGCCAGCAGTGACGCTAGCGGGCTAGCCAAAAACATTCAGTACTTC. This chain uses TRBV10-1 with TRBJ2-4, with TRBD2 matching 8 bases. Losses at the gene ends were 3 bases for V and 0 bases for J; bases not matched to a gene: 4. The CDR3 is 16 amino acids. The germline V gene encodes CDR1 WNHNN and CDR2 SYGVQD (reference sequence).

The CDR3 loop is CASSLSRTSGENIQYF. The CDR3 DNA is TGTGCCAGCAGCTTATCCCGGACTAGCGGGGAAAACATTCAGTACTTC. V is TRBV7-9 and J is TRBJ2-4, with 12 bases that match TRBD2. CDR1 and CDR2 (germline): SEHNR, FQNEAQ (reference sequence). The CDR3 is 16 amino acids. The V gene end was trimmed by 2 bases and the J gene end by 5 bases; junction bases not matched to a gene: 4.

This clonotype came up a few times. The chain carries TRBV7-2 and TRBJ2-5; TRBD1 aligns across 7 bases. The CDR3 is made up of 16 amino acids. The trim removed 4 bases at V and 2 bases at J, leaving 10 bases unmatched. The germline V gene has CDR1 SGHTA and CDR2 FQGNSA. CDR3: CASSSKDRRKQETQYF. CDR3 bases: TGTGCCAGCAGCTCCAAGGACAGGAGAAAACAAGAGACCCAGTACTTC.

This clonotype has a count of ten or more. The chain uses TRBV7-2 and TRBJ2-2; 10 bases map to TRBD2. This CDR3 has 13 amino acids. Per germline, CDR1 SGHTA and CDR2 FQGNSA. V lost 4 bases, J lost 9 bases, and 2 bases stayed unmatched. The CDR3 here is CASSSSGGRELFF. CDR3 DNA: TGTGCCAGCAGCTCTAGCGGGGGCAGGGAGCTGTTTTTT.

This clonotype has more than one count but fewer than ten. The V call is TRBV10-1, the J call TRBJ2-6; D remains unclear. The germline V gene has CDR1 WNHNN and CDR2 SYGVQD (reference sequence). V gave up 4 bases and J gave up 0 bases, with 16 bases separating them. The CDR3 covers 18 residues. The CDR3 region is CASSGQKVSSSGANVLTF. As DNA, the CDR3 is TGCGCCAGCAGTGGCCAGAAGGTCTCAAGCTCTGGGGCCAACGTCCTGACTTTC.

This clonotype showed up many times. The J gene is TRBJ2-7, the V gene TRBV6-1; TRBD1 matches at 7 bases. This CDR3 comprises 15 residues. Germline V CDR1 and CDR2: MNHNS, SASEGT. V dropped 8 bases and J dropped 0; count of bases not matched to a gene: 10. The CDR3 DNA sequence: TGTGCCAGCGGACCCGGGACAGTGAGCTCCTACGAGCAGTACTTC. This gives the protein CASGPGTVSSYEQYF.

The chain uses TRBV7-2 and TRBJ2-7; 7 nucleotides line up with TRBD2. Germline V gene sequence: CDR1 SGHTA, CDR2 FQGNSA. With 0 bases clipped from V and 4 bases from J, the junction kept 6 bases outside the gene matches. The CDR3 contains 15 residues. CDR3 region: CASSLAGGGKYEQYF. The CDR3 bases are TGTGCCAGCAGCTTAGCTGGCGGGGGTAAATACGAGCAGTACTTC.

The chain has TRBV5-4 and TRBJ2-3; the D is unclear. The CDR3 totals 12 residues. Germline-derived CDR1 and CDR2 are SGHNT and YYREEE (reference sequence). Trimming took 4 bases from V and 4 from J, leaving 7 bases between them. The CDR3 DNA is TGTGCCAGCAGCCACATAGCAGATACGCAGTATTTT. As protein: CASSHIADTQYF. Based on the CDR3 plus reference TRBV5-4 and TRBJ2-3, the full variable domain is ETGVTQSPTHLIKTRGQQVTLRCSSQSGHNTVSWYQQALGQGPQFIFQYYREEENGRGNFPPRFSGLQFPNYSSELNVNALELDDSALYLCASSHIADTQYFGPGTRLTVL.

This clonotype appeared many times. The chain carries TRBV9 and TRBJ2-2, with a possible D match to TRBD1 (6 bases). This CDR3 is built from 12 residues. V lost 2 bases to trimming and J lost 8 bases, with 7 bases between them. Looked up from germline, CDR1 is SGDLS and CDR2 is YYNGEE. This CDR3 is CASSVGQGELFF. The CDR3 DNA follows: TGTGCCAGCAGCGTCGGACAGGGGGAGCTGTTTTTT.

This clonotype was seen a handful of times. The CDR3 DNA reads TGTGCCAGCACAGGGTGGTCCGGCAATGAGCAGTTCTTC. It translates to CASTGWSGNEQFF. V usage is TRBV12-3 or TRBV12-4 and J usage is TRBJ2-1; D is perhaps TRBD1 (5 bases). This CDR3 is built from 13 residues. Trimming removed 7 bases at V and 6 bases at J, with 13 bases between.

This clonotype has only a few counts. The chain carries TRBV10-3 and TRBJ2-2; perhaps TRBD2 as D (6 bases). Germline CDR1 ENHRY, CDR2 SYGVKD. The CDR3 runs 13 residues. V was trimmed by 7 bases and J by 5 bases, leaving 11 bases between them. The CDR3 sequence is CAITSRETGELFF. DNA for the CDR3: TGTGCCATCACCTCGCGGGAAACCGGGGAGCTGTTTTTT.

This clonotype showed up many times. J is TRBJ1-5 and V is TRBV27, with no clear D. Trimming left V 0 bases short and J 9 bases short, with 12 bases between. The CDR3 sequence is 14 residues long. Germline V gene data show CDR1 as MNHEY and CDR2 as SMNVEV (reference sequence). In nucleotides, the CDR3 is TGTGCCAGCAGTTTATCGTCATCGTGGGGGCCCCAGCATTTT. Protein: CASSLSSSWGPQHF.

The rearrangement links TRBV11-1 to TRBJ2-5, with 10 bases matching TRBD1. V lost 5 bases to trimming and J lost 2 bases; unmatched junction nucleotides: 20. The length of the CDR3 is 20 residues. Germline-derived CDR1 and CDR2 are SGHAT and FQDESV (reference sequence). The CDR3 protein is CASSHPLTFSDRGEQETQYF. Here the CDR3 DNA reads TGTGCCAGCAGCCACCCTTTAACATTTTCGGACAGGGGGGAACAAGAGACCCAGTACTTC. The variable domain in full, with the rest retrieved from reference TRBV11-1 and TRBJ2-5, is EAEVAQSPRYKITEKSQAVAFWCDPISGHATLYWYRQILGQGPELLVQFQDESVVDDSQLPKDRFSAERLKGVDSTLKIQPAELGDSAMYLCASSHPLTFSDRGEQETQYFGPGTRLLVL.

In this sample, this clonotype turned up many times. The CDR3 loop reads CASSPGTANYGYTF. CDR3 bases: TGCGCCAGCAGCCCGGGGACGGCAAACTATGGCTACACCTTC. The chain links TRBV5-1 to TRBJ1-2; D might be TRBD1 (5 bases). CDR1 and CDR2 from the germline V gene are SGHRS and YFSETQ. V was pared by 4 bases and J by 2 bases, with 12 bases between. The CDR3 runs 14 residues.

At least ten counts were recorded for this clonotype. This sequence joins TRBV10-3 and TRBJ2-3; D remains ambiguous. There are 13 residues in the CDR3. Germline loops: CDR1 ENHRY, CDR2 SYGVKD. V shed 4 bases and J shed 1 base, with 6 bases lying between them. The CDR3 coding sequence is TGTGCCATCAGTGGGAAGGGCACAGATACGCAGTATTTT. It translates to CAISGKGTDTQYF.

This clonotype was counted only a few times. V gene TRBV4-1 combines with J gene TRBJ2-3; a possible D gene is TRBD1 (6 bases). V lost 4 bases, J lost 4 bases, and 15 bases lay in between. The CDR3 spans 15 residues. Per germline, CDR1 MGHRA and CDR2 YSYEKL. Here the CDR3 reads CASSPRTVEADTQYF. CDR3 DNA sequence: TGCGCCAGCAGCCCCCGGACAGTGGAGGCAGATACGCAGTATTTT.

V and J are TRBV18 and TRBJ2-1; possible D gene TRBD1, 5 bases. The V and J ends lost 2 bases and 6 bases respectively, with 14 bases between them. The CDR3 sequence is 15 residues long. The V gene's germline CDR1 is KGHSH and CDR2 LQKENI. CDR3 DNA sequence: TGTGCCAGCTCACCAGCCAGCCAAAGGGGCAATGAGCAGTTCTTC. The encoded protein is CASSPASQRGNEQFF.

The gene calls are TRBV7-9 and TRBJ2-3, with 7 bases fitting TRBD2. The CDR3 runs 15 residues. The germline CDR1 and CDR2 sequences are SEHNR and FQNEAQ (reference sequence). Losses at the gene ends were 5 bases for V and 7 bases for J; bases not matched to a gene: 12. DNA for the CDR3: TGTGCCAGCAGCCTACCCTCGGGGGGACCCCATACGCAGTATTTT. It specifies CASSLPSGGPHTQYF.

This clonotype showed up just a few times. The rearrangement joins TRBV7-9 to TRBJ2-1, with 7 positions matching TRBD1. The length of the CDR3 is 14 residues. After removal of 5 bases from V and 6 bases from J, the junction contained 7 bases not matched to a gene. CDR1 and CDR2 (germline): SEHNR, FQNEAQ (reference sequence). The CDR3 spells CASSHRDSLNEQFF. Here the CDR3 DNA reads TGTGCCAGCAGCCACCGGGACAGTCTCAATGAGCAGTTCTTC.

Ten or more counts support this clonotype. An end of the junction differs from the germline gene, which may be a read error. This rearrangement joins TRBV5-1 to TRBJ2-7, with 11 bases matching TRBD2. Germline V gene lookup returns CDR1 SGHRS and CDR2 YFSETQ. This CDR3 region has 15 residues. This chain's CDR3 is CASSLTSGSSYEQYF. In DNA, the CDR3 is TGTGCCAGCAGTTTAACTAGCGGGAGCTCCTACGAGCAGTACTTC. The full variable domain, in which reference TRBV5-1 and TRBJ2-7 provide the parts outside the CDR3, is KAGVTQTPRYLIKTRGQQVTLSCSPISGHRSVSWYQQTPGQGLQFLFEYFSETQRNKGNFPGRFSGRQFSNSRSEMNVSTLELGDSALYLCASSLTSGSSYEQYFGPGTRLTVT.